These 15 T cell receptor beta chains share one sample of origin, sequenced in a study of shared clonotypes between healthy human individuals. Profiled with immunoSEQ multiplex PCR; TCRdb holds only in-frame clones, not every one. Of roughly 2.5 million clones in the sample, more than 80% were seen once. Source material: naive CD4+ T cells sorted from blood. Subset specified: CD45RA+ positively selected. These receptor sequences come from a man aged 18 to 30 in good health.

The chain employs TRBV19 and TRBJ1-3, with TRBD1 matching 10 bases. The germline V gene encodes CDR1 LNHDA and CDR2 SQIVND (reference sequence). This CDR3 has 16 amino acids. V shed 3 bases and J 3 bases; nucleotides not matched to a gene: 5. As DNA, the CDR3 is TGTGCCAGTAGTATGGGGACAGGGGCGCTTGGAAACACCATATATTTT. Its protein is CASSMGTGALGNTIYF.

The chain carries TRBV4-1 and TRBJ2-7, with TRBD1 matching over 7 bases. CDR1 and CDR2 from the germline V gene are MGHRA and YSYEKL. The CDR3 extends over 15 amino acids. V shed 1 base, J shed 4 bases, and the junction held 7 bases outside the gene matches. The CDR3 is CASSQAGTDLYEQYF. The CDR3 DNA sequence: TGCGCCAGCAGCCAAGCAGGGACAGACCTTTACGAGCAGTACTTC.

Remarks on this clone: Other DNA variants within this sample encode the same CDR3. The chain employs TRBV5-1 and TRBJ1-4; no firm D call. The V gene's germline CDR1 is SGHRS and CDR2 YFSETQ. CDR3 length: 14 residues. Between the trimmed V and J ends, which lost 0 bases and 3 bases, there was a span of 6 bases. CDR3 nucleotides: TGCGCCAGCAGCTTGGCGGTCTCTAATGAAAAACTGTTTTTT. Its translation is CASSLAVSNEKLFF.

The V call is TRBV19, the J call TRBJ2-3; TRBD2 matches 8 bases. This CDR3 comprises 13 residues. CDR1 is LNHDA and CDR2 is SQIVND in the germline V gene (reference sequence). The junction had 6 bases not matched to a gene; V was cut back by 11 bases and J by 2 bases. The CDR3 is CASQREPTDTQYF. DNA for the CDR3: TGTGCCTCCCAGCGGGAGCCCACAGATACGCAGTATTTT.

This chain links TRBV13 with TRBJ2-3, with D possibly matching TRBD1 (7 bases). Germline CDR1 PRHDT, CDR2 FYEKMQ (reference sequence). Trimming took 3 bases from V and 0 from J, leaving 16 bases between them. There are 17 residues in the CDR3. CDR3 amino acids: CASSFQSGGQSTDTQYF. The CDR3, as DNA: TGTGCCAGCAGCTTCCAATCCGGGGGACAGAGCACAGATACGCAGTATTTT.

This clone appeared a single time. The chain couples TRBV11-3 to TRBJ2-1; 15 bases align to TRBD2. Losses at the gene ends were 2 bases for V and 9 bases for J; bases not matched to a gene: 11. The CDR3 spans 18 residues. CDR1 is SGHNT, CDR2 YENEEA, per germline. The CDR3: CASSLTGLAGGPFPEQFF. Here the CDR3 DNA reads TGTGCCAGCAGCTTAACCGGACTAGCGGGAGGGCCTTTTCCTGAGCAGTTCTTC.

CDR3 nucleotide sequence: TGTGCCAGTAGTAGCGGGACCCTCTACAATGAGCAGTTCTTC. Amino acids: CASSSGTLYNEQFF. The chain employs TRBV19 and TRBJ2-1; tentatively, D is TRBD2 (6 bases). Trimming removed 4 bases from V and 3 bases from J, with 10 bases in between. CDR3 length equals 14 residues. The germline CDR1 and CDR2 sequences are LNHDA and SQIVND (reference sequence).

This chain uses TRBV19 with TRBJ2-7, with D unclear. Trimming removed 4 bases from V and 7 bases from J, with 11 bases in between. This CDR3 contains 12 residues. The germline CDR1 and CDR2 sequences are LNHDA and SQIVND (reference sequence). CDR3 in amino acids: CASSRGFGEQYF. The CDR3 bases are TGTGCCAGTAGTAGGGGTTTTGGGGAGCAGTACTTC.

This chain uses TRBV5-1 with TRBJ1-3, with 9 bases identical to TRBD1. The CDR3 length is 16 residues. CDR1 is SGHRS, CDR2 YFSETQ, per germline. V dropped 3 bases and J dropped 0; count of bases not matched to a gene: 4. CDR3 protein: CASSWDRDLSGNTIYF. DNA of the CDR3: TGCGCCAGCAGCTGGGACAGGGACCTCTCTGGAAACACCATATATTTT.

The rearrangement joins TRBV4-3 to TRBJ2-7; tentatively, D is TRBD2 (7 bases). The CDR3 contains 15 residues. CDR1 is LGHNA, CDR2 YSLEER, per germline. V lost 6 bases, J lost 0 bases, and 15 bases lay in between. CDR3 loop: CASRLGGPSSYEQYF. The CDR3 DNA reads as TGCGCCAGCAGGCTCGGGGGGCCTAGCTCCTACGAGCAGTACTTC.

This clone was detected a few times. The rearrangement uses TRBV2 and TRBJ1-2; TRBD1 is a possible D gene (6 bases). Germline V gene data show CDR1 as SNHLY and CDR2 as FYNNEI. This CDR3 comprises 13 residues. Trimming cost V 7 bases and J 3 bases, with 12 bases left between them. CDR3: CASMGAWDYGYTF. CDR3 bases: TGTGCCAGCATGGGGGCGTGGGACTATGGCTACACCTTC.

This clone occurred a few times. The CDR3 region has the DNA TGTGCCAGCAGTCCCCCGCCCATGGGTAACGCTGAAGCTTTCTTT. This encodes CASSPPPMGNAEAFF. The chain is built from TRBV28 and TRBJ1-1, with D unclear. Germline-derived CDR1 and CDR2 are MDHEN and SYDVKM. V was cut by 5 bases and J by 6 bases, with 19 bases left in between. The length of the CDR3 is 15 residues. Complete variable domain (other parts from reference TRBV28 and TRBJ1-1): DVKVTQSSRYLVKRTGEKVFLECVQDMDHENMFWYRQDPGLGLRLIYFSYDVKMKEKGDIPEGYSVSREKKERFSLILESASTNQTSMYLCASSPPPMGNAEAFFGQGTRLTVV.

The chain joins TRBV7-2 to TRBJ2-2, with 10 bases identical to TRBD2. The CDR3 is 15 residues long. V lost 5 bases to trimming and J lost 6 bases; unmatched junction nucleotides: 6. Germline V lookup: CDR1 SGHTA, CDR2 FQGNSA. The CDR3 spells CASSLWLAGAGELFF. In DNA, the CDR3 is TGTGCCAGCAGCCTTTGGCTAGCGGGAGCCGGGGAGCTGTTTTTT.

V and J are TRBV6-5 and TRBJ1-2; unclear D gene. Deletions cut 0 bases from V and 8 bases from J, with 13 bases between. Germline V gene data show CDR1 as MNHEY and CDR2 as SVGAGI. CDR3 length: 14 residues. CDR3 loop: CASSYSPGPRGYTF. CDR3 sequence (DNA): TGTGCCAGCAGTTACTCCCCTGGCCCGCGGGGCTACACCTTC.

The rearrangement links TRBV6-5 to TRBJ2-7; 8 bases align to TRBD2. The V segment lost 6 bases and the J segment 7 bases; nucleotides outside the gene matches: 8. The germline CDR1 and CDR2 sequences are MNHEY and SVGAGI. The CDR3 covers 13 residues. In DNA form, the CDR3 reads TGTGCCAGCAGAGGAGCGGGAGAGGGTGAGCAGTACTTC. Translated, it gives CASRGAGEGEQYF.